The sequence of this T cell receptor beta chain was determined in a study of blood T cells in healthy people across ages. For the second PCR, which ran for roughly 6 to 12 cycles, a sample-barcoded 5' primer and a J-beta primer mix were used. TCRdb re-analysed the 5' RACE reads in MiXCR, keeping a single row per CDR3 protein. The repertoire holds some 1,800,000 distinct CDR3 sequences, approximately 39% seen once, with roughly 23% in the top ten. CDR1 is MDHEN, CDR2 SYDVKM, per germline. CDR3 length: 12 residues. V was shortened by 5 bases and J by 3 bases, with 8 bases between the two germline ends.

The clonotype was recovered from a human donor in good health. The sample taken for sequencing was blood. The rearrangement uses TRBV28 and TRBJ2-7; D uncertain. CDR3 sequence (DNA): TGTGCCAGCAGTACCTCTTACTACGAGCAGTACTTC. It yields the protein CASSTSYYEQYF.